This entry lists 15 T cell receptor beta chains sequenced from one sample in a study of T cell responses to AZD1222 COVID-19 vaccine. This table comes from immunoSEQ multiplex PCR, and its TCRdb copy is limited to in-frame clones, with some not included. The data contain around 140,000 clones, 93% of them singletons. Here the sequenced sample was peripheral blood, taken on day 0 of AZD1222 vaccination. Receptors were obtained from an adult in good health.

The CDR3 region is CASSEGRLIYGYTF. The CDR3 DNA sequence: TGTGCCAGCAGTGAGGGACGGCTGATCTATGGCTACACCTTC. The chain is built from TRBV6-1 and TRBJ1-2; D might be TRBD1 (5 bases). The CDR3 contains 14 residues. V was pared by 3 bases and J by 4 bases, with 12 bases between. Looked up from germline, CDR1 is MNHNS and CDR2 is SASEGT.

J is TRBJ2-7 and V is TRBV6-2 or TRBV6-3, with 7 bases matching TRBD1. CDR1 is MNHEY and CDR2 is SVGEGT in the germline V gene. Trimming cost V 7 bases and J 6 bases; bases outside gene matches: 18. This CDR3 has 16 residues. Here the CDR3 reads CASIPTDGRTGGEQYF. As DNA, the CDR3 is TGTGCCAGCATCCCAACCGACGGAAGGACAGGAGGCGAGCAGTACTTC.

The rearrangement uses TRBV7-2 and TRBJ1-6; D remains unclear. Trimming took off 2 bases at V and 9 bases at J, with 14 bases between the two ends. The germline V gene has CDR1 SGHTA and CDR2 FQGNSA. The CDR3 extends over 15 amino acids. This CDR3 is CASSLSPGSGSPLHF. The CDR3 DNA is TGTGCCAGCAGCTTATCCCCCGGGTCGGGTTCACCCCTCCACTTT.

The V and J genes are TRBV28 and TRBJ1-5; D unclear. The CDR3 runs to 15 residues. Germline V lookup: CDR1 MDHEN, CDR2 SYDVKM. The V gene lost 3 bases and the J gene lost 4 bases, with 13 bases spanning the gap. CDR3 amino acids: CASSFRTLTNQPQHF. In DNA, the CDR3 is TGTGCCAGCAGTTTTAGGACCCTAACGAATCAGCCCCAGCATTTT.

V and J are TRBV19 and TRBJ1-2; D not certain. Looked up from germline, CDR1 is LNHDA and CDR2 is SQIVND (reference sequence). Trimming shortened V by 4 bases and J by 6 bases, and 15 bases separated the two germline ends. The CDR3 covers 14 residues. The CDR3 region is CASSTERDANGYTF. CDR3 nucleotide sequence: TGTGCCAGTAGTACCGAACGAGACGCAAATGGCTACACCTTC.

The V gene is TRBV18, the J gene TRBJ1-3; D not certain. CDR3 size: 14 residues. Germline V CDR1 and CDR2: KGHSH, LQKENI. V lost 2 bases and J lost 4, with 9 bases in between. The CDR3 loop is CASSPTASGNTIYF. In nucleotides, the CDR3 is TGTGCCAGCTCACCAACGGCGTCCGGAAACACCATATATTTT.

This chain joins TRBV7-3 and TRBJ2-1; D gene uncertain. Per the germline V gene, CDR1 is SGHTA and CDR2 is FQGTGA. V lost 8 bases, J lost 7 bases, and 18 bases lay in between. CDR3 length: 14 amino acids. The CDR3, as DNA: TGTGCCAGCGCACCTAACGTCCGTGGGAATGAGCAGTTCTTC. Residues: CASAPNVRGNEQFF.

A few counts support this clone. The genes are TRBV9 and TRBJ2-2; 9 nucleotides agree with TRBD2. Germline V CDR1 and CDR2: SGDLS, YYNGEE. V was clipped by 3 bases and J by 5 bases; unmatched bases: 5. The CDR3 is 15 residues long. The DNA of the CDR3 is TGTGCCAGCAGCGGTAGCGGGAGTAAGACCGGGGAGCTGTTTTTT. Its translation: CASSGSGSKTGELFF.

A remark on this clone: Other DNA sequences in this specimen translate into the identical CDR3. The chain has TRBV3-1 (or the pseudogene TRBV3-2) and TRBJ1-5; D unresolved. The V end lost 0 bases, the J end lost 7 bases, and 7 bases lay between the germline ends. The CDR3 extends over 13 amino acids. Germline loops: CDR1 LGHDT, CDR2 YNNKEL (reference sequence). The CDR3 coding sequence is TGTGCCAGCAGCCAAGATCTCGGACAGCCCCAGCATTTT. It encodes CASSQDLGQPQHF.

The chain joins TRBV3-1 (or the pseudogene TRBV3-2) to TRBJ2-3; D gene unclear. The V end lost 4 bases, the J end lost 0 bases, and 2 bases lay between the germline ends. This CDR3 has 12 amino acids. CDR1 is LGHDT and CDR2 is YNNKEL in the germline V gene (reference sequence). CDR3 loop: CASSPSTDTQYF. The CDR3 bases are TGTGCCAGCAGCCCAAGCACAGATACGCAGTATTTT.

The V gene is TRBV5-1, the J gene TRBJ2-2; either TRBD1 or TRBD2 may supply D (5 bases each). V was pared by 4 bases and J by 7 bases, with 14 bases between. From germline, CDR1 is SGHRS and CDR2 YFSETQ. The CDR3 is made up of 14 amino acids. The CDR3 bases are TGCGCCAGCAGCCAGGGACCGGTCGGCGGGGAGCTGTTTTTT. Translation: CASSQGPVGGELFF. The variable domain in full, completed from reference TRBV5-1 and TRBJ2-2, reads KAGVTQTPRYLIKTRGQQVTLSCSPISGHRSVSWYQQTPGQGLQFLFEYFSETQRNKGNFPGRFSGRQFSNSRSEMNVSTLELGDSALYLCASSQGPVGGELFFGEGSRLTVL.

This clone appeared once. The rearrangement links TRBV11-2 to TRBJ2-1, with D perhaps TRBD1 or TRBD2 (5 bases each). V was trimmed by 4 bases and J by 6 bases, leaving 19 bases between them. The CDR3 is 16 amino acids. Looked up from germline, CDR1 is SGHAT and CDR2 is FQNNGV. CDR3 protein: CASSWVEGISSNEQFF. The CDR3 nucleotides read TGTGCCAGCAGCTGGGTCGAGGGGATATCTTCCAATGAGCAGTTCTTC.

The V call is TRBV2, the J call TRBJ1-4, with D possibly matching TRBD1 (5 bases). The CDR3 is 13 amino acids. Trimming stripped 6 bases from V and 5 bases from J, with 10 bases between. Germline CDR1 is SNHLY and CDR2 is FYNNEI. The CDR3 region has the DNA TGTGCCAGCAGGAAGACAGCCAATGAAAAACTGTTTTTT. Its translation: CASRKTANEKLFF.

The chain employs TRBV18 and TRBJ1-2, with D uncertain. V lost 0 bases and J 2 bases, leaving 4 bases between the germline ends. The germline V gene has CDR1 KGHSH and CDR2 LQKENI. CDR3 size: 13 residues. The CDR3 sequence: CASSPPGNYGYTF. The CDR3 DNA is TGTGCCAGCTCACCACCGGGGAACTATGGCTACACCTTC.

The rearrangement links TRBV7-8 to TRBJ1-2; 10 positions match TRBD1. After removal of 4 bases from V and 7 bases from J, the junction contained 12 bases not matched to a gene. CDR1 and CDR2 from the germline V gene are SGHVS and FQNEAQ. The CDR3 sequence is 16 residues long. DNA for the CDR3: TGTGCCAGCAGCTCTTTCTCTGGGGGGACAGGGGTTGGCTACACCTTC. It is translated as CASSSFSGGTGVGYTF.